The present entry profiles one T cell receptor beta chain with its context. Germline V gene lookup returns CDR1 DFQATT and CDR2 SNEGSKA (reference sequence). The CDR3 totals 18 residues. V lost 2 bases and J lost 5; bases outside the gene matches: 17. The sample is drawn from a study of T-cell reconstitution after alpha-beta-depleted transplantation in children. Library preparation (for TCRbeta) was performed with unique molecular identifiers. TCRdb ran MiXCR on the PCR reads and lists one entry per CDR3 protein. The sample consists of a few hundred thousand distinct CDR3 sequences, under 13% of them appearing once.

This sequence was found in a human donor who donated a stem cell graft to a child with acute lymphoblastic leukemia. This specimen consisted of PBMCs from the stem cell graft donor, obtained from the stem cell graft. The chain employs TRBV20-1 and TRBJ2-1; 8 nucleotides align to TRBD2. Here the CDR3 DNA reads TGCAGTGCTAGACCAGACCGCCCGACTAGCGTGGAGGACAATGAGCAGTTCTTC. Translating gives CSARPDRPTSVEDNEQFF.